These T cell receptor beta chains were read from a single sample in a study of blood T cell repertoires in COVID-19. Sequencing used immunoSEQ multiplex PCR; TCRdb keeps in-frame clones, though not all of them. Of fewer than 250,000 clones listed, roughly 86% are singletons. Material for sequencing was peripheral blood. These receptor sequences come from a woman aged 55-75 years who had recovered from COVID-19. The conserved cysteine and the conserved F or W are not part of the CDR3 here.

j_call v_call cdr3_aa
TRBJ1-4 TRBV7-9 ASSLGQGNEKLF
TRBJ1-4 TRBV28 ASREQGDEKLF
TRBJ1-3 TRBV6-5 ASSGGASGNTIY
TRBJ1-2 TRBV6-5 ASSAGTMYGYT
TRBJ1-6 TRBV5-1 ASSRGDRSNSPLH
TRBJ1-1 TRBV18 ASSPQGNTEAF
TRBJ1-2 TRBV10-3 AISGPTGSGYT
TRBJ1-1 TRBV28 ASSPPTGGNTEAF
TRBJ2-7 TRBV6-5 ASRFGTSYEQY
TRBJ2-7 TRBV28 ASYSIGGTYEQY
TRBJ1-6 TRBV27 ASSFGGAQWEALH
TRBJ2-7 TRBV7-3 ASSLTGNLVEQY
TRBJ2-6 TRBV4-3 ASSQDTHMGANVLT
TRBJ1-2 TRBV7-2 ASIPIRDRGLGYT
TRBJ1-1 TRBV5-4 ASSFSTYTEAF
TRBJ2-2 TRBV9 ASSVSGGQGGTGELF
TRBJ2-7 TRBV6-5 AIQGQGASEQY
TRBJ2-2 TRBV6-4 ASRAQGASTGELF
TRBJ2-3 TRBV7-3 ASSLSRGVQGDTQY
TRBJ1-6 TRBV15 ATSRDRGGSASPLH
TRBJ1-4 TRBV5-6 ASSFQGPANEKLF
TRBJ1-6 TRBV2 ASSPDRGGWGSPLH
TRBJ2-1 TRBV29-1 SARTVAGYNEQF
TRBJ1-2 TRBV29-1 SVARGSDGYT
TRBJ1-6 TRBV5-6 ASSLLSSYNSPLH
TRBJ2-5 TRBV23-1 ASRTLVRGVRETQY
TRBJ2-5 TRBV6-5 ASTNLKTGLETQY
TRBJ2-5 TRBV15 ATSSPGTSGGTYQETQY
TRBJ1-2 TRBV19 ASSINRETGYT
TRBJ2-1 TRBV6-5 ASRVNRAYNEQF
TRBJ2-1 TRBV7-6 ASSLELAGRDNEQF
TRBJ2-5 TRBV10-1 ASSDGLQETQY
TRBJ1-3 TRBV27 ASSLKTGNSGNTIY
TRBJ2-1 TRBV19 ASETSGGVNEQF
TRBJ1-2 TRBV6-5 ASKLTQGFGYT
TRBJ2-5 TRBV7-3 ASSLRVQETQY
TRBJ2-2 TRBV7-3 ASSRDWNTGELF
TRBJ1-6 TRBV19 ASSPDRDYNSPLH
TRBJ2-1 TRBV19 ASNGGTSYNEQF
TRBJ2-7 TRBV11-3 ASSLRGGNYEQY
TRBJ2-3 TRBV6-5 ASSLGTSGDTQY
TRBJ2-2 TRBV5-1 ASSLGRVTNTGELF
TRBJ2-7 TRBV27 ASSPRSRGLSPTREQY
TRBJ1-1 TRBV29-1 SGTRGKDTEAF